This T cell receptor (beta chain) came from a study of blood T cell repertoires in COVID-19. Across the study: COVID-19 samples collected from the United States, Italy and Spain covered acute and convalescent phases. Sources were T cells, B-cell-depleted T cells, or PBMCs; the material itself was cDNA or gDNA.

Looked up from germline, CDR1 is SGHRS and CDR2 is YFSETQ. The CDR3 spans 18 residues. V was clipped by 1 base and J by 5 bases; unmatched bases: 10. Original methodology: The authors estimated nucleated cell counts from reference gene primer amplification. Clones were sequenced by immunoSEQ multiplex PCR, and TCRdb holds only the in-frame ones, with some missing. V, J and clone size are taken as reported in that table, and D and trimming were inferred from the DNA itself. The table shows roughly 200,000 clones, with approximately 80% occurring only once. Input material: peripheral blood. The V and J genes are TRBV5-1 and TRBJ1-4; 11 nucleotides align to TRBD1. This clonotype was sampled from a human donor in a cohort sampled during active COVID-19. CDR3: CASSLWTGGRIDNEKLFF. The CDR3, as DNA: TGCGCCAGCAGCTTGTGGACAGGGGGCCGTATAGACAATGAAAAACTGTTTTTT.